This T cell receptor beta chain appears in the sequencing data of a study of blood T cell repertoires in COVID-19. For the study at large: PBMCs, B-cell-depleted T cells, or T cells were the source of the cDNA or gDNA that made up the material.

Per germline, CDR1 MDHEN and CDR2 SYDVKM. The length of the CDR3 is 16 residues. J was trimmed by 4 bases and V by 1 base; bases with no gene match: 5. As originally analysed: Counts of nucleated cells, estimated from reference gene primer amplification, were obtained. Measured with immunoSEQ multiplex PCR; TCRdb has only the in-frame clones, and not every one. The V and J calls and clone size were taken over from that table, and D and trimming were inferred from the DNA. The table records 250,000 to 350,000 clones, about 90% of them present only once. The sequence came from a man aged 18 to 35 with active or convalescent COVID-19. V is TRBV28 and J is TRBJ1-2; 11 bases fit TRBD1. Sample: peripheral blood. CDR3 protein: CASSLLLGQGGYGYTF. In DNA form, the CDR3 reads TGTGCCAGCAGTTTATTGCTGGGACAGGGGGGCTATGGCTACACCTTC.